Listed here is a single T cell receptor (beta chain). Germline CDR1 and CDR2: LGHNA and YSLEER. CDR3 length equals 17 residues. V was trimmed by 4 bases and J by 2 bases, leaving 18 bases between them. Here immunoSEQ multiplex PCR was the method, and the copy in TCRdb shows in-frame clones only, minus some. The sample has about 1.1 million clones; roughly 80% are singletons. These data come from a study of shared clonotypes between healthy human individuals. This clonotype originated in a man aged 18 to 29 in good health. Some clones in this sample may be carry-over from other donors' samples. The sequenced sample consisted of memory CD4+ T cells from PBMCs. Subset in this sample: CD45RA-negative fraction. The chain links TRBV4-3 to TRBJ2-1; D remains ambiguous. The CDR3: CASSPAPRALPYNEQFF. The CDR3 DNA follows: TGCGCCAGCAGCCCCGCGCCCCGGGCTCTCCCCTACAATGAGCAGTTCTTC.